The present T cell receptor beta chain was sequenced within a study of cytomegalovirus exposure and HLA in healthy donors. Study details: Later, an analysis reported that the 95 to 150 validation repertoires had used the same platform as the approximately 680 first-cohort repertoires.

Study-level points and caveats: Among TCR beta chains, those listed as cytomegalovirus-associated numbered around 160. According to a later analysis, TCR clusters from the first cohort tended to co-occur in the approximately 120 validation repertoires.

About this clone: Antigen specificity is unknown.

Measured with immunoSEQ multiplex PCR; TCRdb has only the in-frame clones, and not every one. The table shows some 160,000 clones, with more than 75% occurring only once. V was cut by 0 bases and J by 11 bases, with 9 bases left in between. CDR1 and CDR2 from the germline V gene are PRHDT and FYEKMQ (reference sequence). This CDR3 has 12 amino acids. The specimen sequenced was PBMCs. The source of this sequence is a young man in good health and CMV-seronegative. The gene calls are TRBV13 and TRBJ2-3, with no clear D. The CDR3 bases are TGTGCCAGCAGCTTAGGGAGTGGGCTGCAGTATTTT. Protein: CASSLGSGLQYF.